Following are 17 T cell receptor beta chains from one sample sequenced in a study of blood T cell repertoires in COVID-19. Clones were read by immunoSEQ multiplex PCR, and TCRdb kept only the in-frame ones, dropping some. This table has fewer than 450,000 clones, about 90% appearing once. The sample was PBMCs or T cells enriched from blood (not recorded which). These TCRs come from a woman younger than 45 who had recovered from COVID-19.

The chain links TRBV5-1 to TRBJ2-3; D perhaps matches TRBD2 (5 bases). The germline V gene has CDR1 SGHRS and CDR2 YFSETQ. Deletions cut 0 bases from V and 2 bases from J, with 10 bases between. The CDR3 consists of 15 residues. The CDR3 coding sequence is TGCGCCAGCAGCTTGGTTCGGGGTGCCACAGATACGCAGTATTTT. Protein: CASSLVRGATDTQYF.

CDR3 sequence: CASSPEAAFTGELFF. Here the CDR3 DNA reads TGTGCCAGCTCACCAGAGGCAGCCTTCACCGGGGAGCTGTTTTTT. The rearrangement uses TRBV18 and TRBJ2-2; D uncertain. V was shortened by 2 bases and J by 4 bases, with 11 bases between the two germline ends. In germline, CDR1 is KGHSH, CDR2 LQKENI. The CDR3 is 15 amino acids. Full variable domain (outside the CDR3, taken from reference TRBV18 and TRBJ2-2): NAGVMQNPRHLVRRRGQEARLRCSPMKGHSHVYWYRQLPEEGLKFMVYLQKENIIDESGMPKERFSAEFPKEGPSILRIQQVVRGDSAAYFCASSPEAAFTGELFFGEGSRLTVL.

The chain uses TRBV5-1 and TRBJ1-5; the D gene is possibly TRBD1 (5 bases). The V gene lost 1 base and the J gene lost 2 bases, with 7 bases spanning the gap. CDR1 is SGHRS, CDR2 YFSETQ, per germline. The CDR3 is made up of 14 amino acids. The CDR3 DNA is TGCGCCAGCAGCTTGCAGGGTGGCAATCAGCCCCAGCATTTT. As protein: CASSLQGGNQPQHF.

A word on this clone: The same CDR3 also results from other DNA sequences found in this sample. The rearrangement uses TRBV11-2 and TRBJ2-5, with TRBD2 matching 16 bases. Germline loops: CDR1 SGHAT, CDR2 FQNNGV. The CDR3 length is 17 residues. Germline trimming cut 5 bases from V and 5 bases from J; bases unmatched to any gene: 8. The CDR3 bases are TGTGCCAGCAGCCCGGGGACTAGCGGGGGGGCCTATGAGACCCAGTACTTC. Translated, it gives CASSPGTSGGAYETQYF.

This chain uses TRBV15 with TRBJ2-3, with a tentative D call TRBD2 (6 bases). Germline V gives CDR1 LNHNV, CDR2 YYDKDF (reference sequence). This CDR3 is 14 amino acids long. V lost 0 bases and J 6 bases, leaving 10 bases between the germline ends. In DNA, the CDR3 is TGTGCCACCAGCAGAGAGCCCAGCGGGGATACGCAGTATTTT. This gives the protein CATSREPSGDTQYF.

The chain employs TRBV2 and TRBJ2-4; TRBD2 aligns across 7 bases. Germline CDR1 reads SNHLY; CDR2 reads FYNNEI. The CDR3 loop spans 14 amino acids. The V and J ends lost 5 bases and 7 bases, in that order; junction bases with no gene match: 8. DNA for the CDR3: TGTGCCAGCAGTTCAGGTCAGGGAGGGAACATTCAGTACTTC. Translating gives CASSSGQGGNIQYF.

V usage is TRBV5-1 and J usage is TRBJ2-3, with 8 bases identical to TRBD2. After removal of 6 bases from V and 4 bases from J, the junction contained 7 bases not matched to a gene. The V gene's germline CDR1 is SGHRS and CDR2 YFSETQ. CDR3 length: 14 amino acids. DNA for the CDR3: TGCGCCAGCATAGCTGCGGGGGGCTCAGATACGCAGTATTTT. It yields the protein CASIAAGGSDTQYF.

The chain joins TRBV7-2 to TRBJ2-5; no firm D call. Trimming shortened V by 3 bases and J by 1 base, and 6 bases separated the two germline ends. The length of the CDR3 is 13 residues. Germline CDR1 and CDR2: SGHTA and FQGNSA. For the CDR3, the DNA is TGTGCCAGCAGCTTTTACGGCCAAGAGACCCAGTACTTC. Translating it yields CASSFYGQETQYF. The full variable domain, its missing parts supplied by reference TRBV7-2 and TRBJ2-5, is GAGVSQSPSNKVTEKGKDVELRCDPISGHTALYWYRQSLGQGLEFLIYFQGNSAPDKSGLPSDRFSAERTGGSVSTLTIQRTQQEDSAVYLCASSFYGQETQYFGPGTRLLVL.

With regard to this clone: At the DNA level, this CDR3 is encoded by other sequences in the same sample as well. This chain links TRBV7-2 with TRBJ2-3, with 8 bases lining up with TRBD2. The CDR3 is 16 residues long. The germline gives CDR1 SGHTA, CDR2 FQGNSA. V shed 3 bases, J shed 1 base, and the junction held 6 bases outside the gene matches. The CDR3 here is CASSLAGGPGTDTQYF. The CDR3 coding sequence is TGTGCCAGCAGCTTGGCGGGGGGCCCCGGCACAGATACGCAGTATTTT.

A few counts support this clone. V and J are TRBV7-9 and TRBJ1-1, with D tentatively TRBD1 (6 bases). Trimming shortened V by 7 bases and J by 5 bases, and 17 bases separated the two germline ends. Per germline, CDR1 SEHNR and CDR2 FQNEAQ (reference sequence). There are 14 residues in the CDR3. Written as DNA, the CDR3 is TGTGCCAGCAACAGGGACCGGGAGGGGACTGAAGCTTTCTTT. It specifies CASNRDREGTEAFF.

Here the CDR3 reads CASRGREAGYTF. In DNA, the CDR3 is TGTGCCAGCAGGGGGCGGGAGGCCGGCTACACCTTC. The chain combines TRBV25-1 with TRBJ1-2, with a tentative D call TRBD1 (5 bases). CDR1 is MGHDK and CDR2 is SYGVNS in the germline V gene. The CDR3 length is 12 residues. Trimming removed 6 bases from V and 8 bases from J, with 13 bases in between.

The chain links TRBV27 to TRBJ1-2; TRBD1 is a possible D gene (6 bases). The CDR3 length is 16 residues. The V end was cut by 2 bases, the J end by 1 base, with 14 bases between. Germline CDR1 is MNHEY and CDR2 is SMNVEV (reference sequence). The CDR3 bases are TGTGCCAGCAGTTTAAGGGGGGGCGAACATAACTATGGCTACACCTTC. Protein product: CASSLRGGEHNYGYTF.

The genes are TRBV30 and TRBJ2-7; no firm D call. This CDR3 region has 11 residues. Germline CDR1 reads GTSNPN; CDR2 reads SVGIG (reference sequence). Trimming removed 3 bases at V and 6 bases at J, with 9 bases between. The CDR3 coding sequence is TGTGCCTGGAGCCCTTTCCGCGAGCAGTACTTC. Amino acids: CAWSPFREQYF.

This chain joins TRBV5-4 and TRBJ2-1, with 8 nucleotides matching TRBD2. The junction had 17 bases not matched to a gene; V was cut back by 4 bases and J by 5 bases. The length of the CDR3 is 18 residues. Germline values: CDR1 SGHNT, CDR2 YYREEE (reference sequence). Here the CDR3 DNA reads TGTGCCAGCAGCCGCGGTACCCAGCGGGGGTTTGGGGACAATGAGCAGTTCTTC. Translation: CASSRGTQRGFGDNEQFF.

The chain employs TRBV19 and TRBJ1-2; D may be TRBD1 (6 bases). The ends were cut back, 5 bases at V and 1 base at J, with 8 bases in the middle. CDR1 and CDR2 from the germline V gene are LNHDA and SQIVND (reference sequence). There are 13 residues in the CDR3. The chain's CDR3 is CASSGQNNYGYTF. The DNA for the CDR3 is TGTGCCAGTAGTGGACAGAATAACTATGGCTACACCTTC.

The rearrangement joins TRBV6-2 or TRBV6-3 to TRBJ1-1; the D is unclear. Germline CDR1 reads MNHEY; CDR2 reads SVGEGT. CDR3 length: 14 amino acids. Trimming cost V 5 bases and J 1 base, with 11 bases left between them. The CDR3: CASSRGLGNTEAFF. CDR3 in DNA: TGTGCCAGCAGTCGTGGACTGGGGAACACTGAAGCTTTCTTT.

This chain uses TRBV24-1 with TRBJ2-7; a weak D match, TRBD1 (6 bases). The V gene lost 4 bases and the J gene lost 2 bases, with 11 bases spanning the gap. Germline CDR1 KGHDR, CDR2 SFDVKD. The CDR3 spans 14 residues. CDR3 loop: CATSDAGQTYEQYF. The CDR3 DNA sequence: TGTGCCACCAGTGACGCCGGACAGACCTACGAGCAGTACTTC.